Reported below is one TCR beta chain. CDR3 length: 19 residues. Germline lookup yields CDR1 SGDLS and CDR2 YYNGEE. Trimming cost V 0 bases and J 0 bases; bases outside gene matches: 9. These data are taken from a study of cytomegalovirus exposure and HLA in healthy donors. Profiled with immunoSEQ multiplex PCR; TCRdb holds only in-frame clones, not every one. The sample yields about 120,000 clones, 88% seen once. Source material: PBMCs. The rearrangement joins TRBV9 to TRBJ2-1, with TRBD2 matching 10 bases. This receptor was taken from a man aged 18 to 35 in good health and CMV-seronegative. The CDR3 region is CASSVESGLAASSYNEQFF. The CDR3 DNA sequence: TGTGCCAGCAGCGTAGAGTCCGGACTAGCGGCTAGCTCCTACAATGAGCAGTTCTTC.